This TCR beta chain was identified during a study of long-term antiretroviral therapy in people with HIV. Study-wide findings and caveats: Diversity increased after ART yet remained lower than in transplant donor controls. Clones showing expansion before ART dominated the repertoire at all time points.

From germline, CDR1 is MNHNS and CDR2 SASEGT. V lost 4 bases and J 0 bases, leaving 13 bases between the germline ends. The CDR3 sequence is 16 residues long. To note about this clone: What it recognizes is unknown.

Survey-level resolution applied to immunoSEQ assay v3.0. TCRdb's copy holds only in-frame clones and misses some; the assay was immunoSEQ multiplex PCR. The sample records 21,000 or so clones, less than 85% being singletons. The sequenced sample was unsorted PBMCs, obtained at the start of antiretroviral therapy. The gene calls are TRBV6-1 and TRBJ1-3; D is uncertain. This TCR came from a man between 50 and 59 years old with HIV. CDR3 DNA sequence: TGTGCCAGCAGTGCCTCCTGGGGAAGCTCTGGAAACACCATATATTTT. As protein: CASSASWGSSGNTIYF.